The sequence of this TCR beta chain was determined in a study of T cells after yellow fever vaccination. General observations from the study: Highly abundant clonotypes carried over from the bulk population could end up in FACS-sorted repertoires as contaminants.

Ten or more counts support this clonotype. The antigen remains unidentified. MiXCR was run by TCRdb on the 5' RACE reads, yielding one entry per CDR3 protein. The data hold hundreds of thousands of distinct CDR3 sequences, with approximately 8% observed a single time. The sample was PBMCs, taken approximately 47 days after the first yellow fever vaccination. This TCR was sampled from a man younger than 35 who received the YFV17D yellow fever vaccine.

The CDR3 sequence: CASSFLNTEAFF. In DNA, the CDR3 is TGTGCCAGCAGCTTTCTTAACACTGAAGCTTTCTTT. This chain joins TRBV7-6 and TRBJ1-1; D is ambiguous. CDR3 size: 12 residues. Germline-derived CDR1 and CDR2 are SGHVS and FNYEAQ. Trimming stripped 3 bases from V and 2 bases from J, with 4 bases between.